The text below deals with one T cell receptor beta chain. Its target antigen remains unknown. The input lacks base qualities; no much larger clone sits a single base away. Unmatched junction bases come to 2, with V trimmed by 0 bases and J by 2 bases. Taken from cysteine to phenylalanine, the CDR3 has 16 residues. Only CDR3 DNA remains: 48 bases, in frame from the first base. From a lookup of the germline V gene, CDR1 and CDR2 are MGHRA and YSYEKL. Explained via the paper, the time point label denotes: baseline before first vaccination. Samples from vaccinated people were obtained from the UK trials COV001 and COV002, which included a single-blind randomized controlled phase 2/3 trial of AZD1222 (ChAdOx1 nCoV-19) in healthy adults. For TCRbeta chain sequencing, PBMC samples from trial participants were taken at day 0 and at day 28 after the second dose. The sample originates from a study of T cell responses to AZD1222 COVID-19 vaccine (dated by TCRdb to the early 2020s). For context, the study as a whole: Because spike-specific TCR depth and breadth did not differ between the two schedules, AZD1222 recipients who got a second dose at roughly 4 weeks were pooled with those who got a second dose at roughly 12 weeks. TCR sequencing was performed for about 240 trial participants, of whom about 210 were given two doses of AZD1222 and some 25 were given two doses of MenACWY control vaccine. Enrollment into the trials was organized by age into subgroups of 18-55, 56-69 and 70-plus years, and those subgroups contained roughly 150, 30 and 60 TCR-sequenced participants, respectively. The investigation overall reported the following: Conclusions about previously exposed vaccinees are limited because only five to seven AZD1222 recipients were SARS-CoV-2 seropositive at baseline. Epitopes outside the regions mutated in the B.1.351 and B.1.1.7 variants were reportedly recognized by nearly half of the unique spike-specific TCRs. In the small 56-69-year group, the increase in depth fell short of significance, most likely because of low power. After two AZD1222 doses, both the breadth and the depth of spike-specific TCRs were significantly higher than at day 0 and than in MenACWY recipients. Vaccine-associated CD4 TCRs spanned the whole spike protein, with dominant responses in regions 160-218 and 743-854. Most participants were white British and females outnumbered males, and the authors suggested that clonal diversity may have been underestimated. Because no day 14 peak-response samples were available, repertoires were characterized only after the peak T cell response.

The CDR3 regions of human TCRbeta chains were analyzed by immunosequencing. In the authors' own workflow: Repertoire TCRs were checked for matches against a reference library of SARS-CoV-2-specific TCRs that had been generated using the MIRA antigen-specificity platform. Breadth was defined as the fraction of unique TCRs that were SARS-CoV-2-associated, and depth was defined as the fraction of total T cells that were SARS-CoV-2-associated. Using the MIRA data, each spike-specific TCR was assigned both to the spike region to which the TCR was reactive and to a CD4 or CD8 class. Log10-transformed breadth and depth values were compared by one-way ANOVA with Sidak's multiple comparisons tests. In its TCRdb copy, this immuneACCESS table keeps in-frame sequences only and misses some clones. Where compared with another copy, unresolved V genes explain less than half of these, and the others have no known cause. The V and J calls and clone size are taken from that table; D and trimming were inferred from the DNA. The sample contains approximately 100,000 clones, just over 90% of them found a single time. The top ten constitute 1.3% of the sample.

This receptor was obtained from an adult in good health. Sequenced here: peripheral blood, sampled on day 0 of AZD1222 vaccination. Recombination connected TRBV4-1 to TRBJ1-2; 11 nucleotides in the junction match TRBD1. This receptor has the CDR3 CASSQDRTGGNYGYTF. The sequenced DNA: TGCGCCAGCAGCCAAGACCGGACAGGGGGCAACTATGGCTACACCTTC.